The text below deals with one TCR beta chain. What it recognizes is unknown. These data originate in a study of blood T cells in healthy people across ages. Using a J-beta primer mix together with a sample-barcoded 5' primer, a second PCR was run for roughly 6 to 11 cycles. TCRdb used MiXCR to reprocess the 5' RACE reads, holding one entry per CDR3 protein. The sample holds about 1.7 million distinct CDR3 sequences, 28% seen once. Peripheral blood samples of 9 to 10 milliliters were drawn from each donor. Broader study findings: In long-lived donors, naive CD4+ cell counts and diversity exceeded those of aged donors. Diversity estimated from one million T cells was considered an underestimate.

Germline CDR1 reads ENHRY; CDR2 reads SYGVKD. Trimming cost V 7 bases and J 6 bases, with 14 bases left between them. The length of the CDR3 is 13 residues. The sequenced material came from blood. The source of this sequence is a woman in her 30s in good health. The V and J genes are TRBV10-3 and TRBJ2-3, with D perhaps TRBD1 or TRBD2 (5 bases each). This CDR3 reads CAIKDGAVDTQYF. CDR3 bases: TGTGCCATCAAGGACGGGGCTGTGGATACGCAGTATTTT.